These 25 T cell receptor beta chains originate from one sample sequenced in a study of blood T cell repertoires in COVID-19. Some clones are missing from TCRdb's copy, which holds only in-frame ones; the method was immunoSEQ multiplex PCR. The sample yields approximately 100,000 clones, around 87% seen once. Material: peripheral blood. These receptor sequences come from a woman younger than 45 with acute or convalescent COVID-19.

The chain links TRBV11-1 to TRBJ2-7; D may be TRBD1 (5 bases). Trimming took 5 bases from V and 5 from J, leaving 16 bases between them. This CDR3 has 14 residues. Germline values: CDR1 SGHAT, CDR2 FQDESV (reference sequence). DNA for the CDR3: TGTGCCAGCAGCCCCAACACAGGATGGAACGAGCAGTACTTC. Protein: CASSPNTGWNEQYF.

This clone appeared once. This chain uses TRBV4-2 with TRBJ2-1; the match to TRBD1 covers 9 bases. V gave up 3 bases and J gave up 5 bases; unmatched junction bases: 8. This CDR3 contains 16 residues. The germline gives CDR1 LGHNA, CDR2 YNFKEQ. CDR3 nucleotides: TGTGCCAGCAGCCACCCAGACAGGGGGGAGGACAATGAGCAGTTCTTC. This encodes CASSHPDRGEDNEQFF.

This sequence joins TRBV12-3 or TRBV12-4 and TRBJ1-4; D remains unclear. The CDR3 consists of 13 residues. V gave up 5 bases and J gave up 5 bases, with 9 bases separating them. The CDR3 loop is CASSRGINEKLFF. DNA of the CDR3: TGTGCCAGCAGTCGGGGTATCAATGAAAAACTGTTTTTT.

This sequence joins TRBV2 and TRBJ1-1; 9 bases match TRBD1. Germline trimming cut 8 bases from V and 6 bases from J; bases unmatched to any gene: 4. Per the germline V gene, CDR1 is SNHLY and CDR2 is FYNNEI. The CDR3 is 12 amino acids. The CDR3 DNA reads as TGTGCCAGCGGGACAGGGTTGGCTGAAGCTTTCTTT. The encoded protein is CASGTGLAEAFF. Variable domain in full (rest from reference TRBV2 and TRBJ1-1): EPEVTQTPSHQVTQMGQEVILRCVPISNHLYFYWYRQILGQKVEFLVSFYNNEISEKSEIFDDQFSVERPDGSNFTLKIRSTKLEDSAMYFCASGTGLAEAFFGQGTRLTVV.

The chain recombines TRBV29-1 with TRBJ2-7; 7 bases map to TRBD1. Germline trimming cut 7 bases from V and 2 bases from J; bases unmatched to any gene: 8. This CDR3 is built from 13 residues. Germline CDR1 and CDR2: SQVTM and ANQGSEA. CDR3 sequence (DNA): TGCAGCGCTGAGGGACAGCGACCCTACGAGCAGTACTTC. Protein: CSAEGQRPYEQYF.

The chain couples TRBV25-1 to TRBJ1-3; the D gene is possibly TRBD1 (5 bases). V was shortened by 9 bases and J by 3 bases, with 15 bases between the two germline ends. This CDR3 comprises 14 residues. Germline V lookup: CDR1 MGHDK, CDR2 SYGVNS. CDR3 protein: CASRAGSDGNTIYF. CDR3 nucleotide sequence: TGTGCCAGTCGGGCAGGGTCGGATGGAAACACCATATATTTT.

V usage is TRBV19 and J usage is TRBJ1-1; 9 positions agree with TRBD1. The CDR3 has 15 residues. V lost 5 bases, J lost 5 bases, and 9 bases stayed unmatched. Germline V gene data show CDR1 as LNHDA and CDR2 as SQIVND (reference sequence). The CDR3 spells CASSPLGQGGTEAFF. CDR3 nucleotides: TGTGCCAGTAGTCCCTTGGGACAGGGAGGGACTGAAGCTTTCTTT.

The rearrangement joins TRBV27 to TRBJ2-3, with a possible D match to TRBD1 (5 bases). The CDR3 sequence is 15 residues long. Germline CDR1 MNHEY, CDR2 SMNVEV (reference sequence). Trimming shortened V by 3 bases and J by 2 bases, and 12 bases separated the two germline ends. The CDR3 loop reads CASSFGAVYTDTQYF. The CDR3 DNA reads TGTGCCAGCAGTTTTGGGGCGGTATACACAGATACGCAGTATTTT.

This chain links TRBV5-5 with TRBJ2-7; the D is unclear. Germline-derived CDR1 and CDR2 are SGHKS and YYEKEE (reference sequence). Trimming stripped 0 bases from V and 2 bases from J, with 15 bases between. This CDR3 contains 16 residues. For the CDR3, the DNA is TGTGCCAGCAGCTTGGCCTCAAGGAGAGGTCCCTACGAGCAGTACTTC. Its translation: CASSLASRRGPYEQYF.

The rearrangement uses TRBV12-5 and TRBJ1-1; 7 bases are shared with TRBD1. The CDR3 is 13 amino acids. CDR1 is LGHNT, CDR2 FRNRAP, per germline. V lost 5 bases, J lost 7 bases, and 7 bases stayed unmatched. The CDR3 DNA reads as TGTGCTAGTGGTCTGGACAGGTATGTTGAAGCTTTCTTT. Its protein product is CASGLDRYVEAFF.

The CDR3 bases are TGTGCCTGGAGTGTAGGAGGTTCCTCTGGAAACACCATATATTTT. Protein: CAWSVGGSSGNTIYF. The chain couples TRBV30 to TRBJ1-3; unclear D gene. The CDR3 runs to 15 residues. The germline CDR1 and CDR2 sequences are GTSNPN and SVGIG (reference sequence). V was trimmed by 0 bases and J by 0 bases, leaving 9 bases between them.

The chain combines TRBV19 with TRBJ1-6, with TRBD1 identical over 8 bases. This CDR3 region has 14 residues. The V and J ends lost 5 bases and 9 bases, in that order; junction bases with no gene match: 6. The germline CDR1 and CDR2 sequences are LNHDA and SQIVND (reference sequence). The CDR3 sequence is CASSPAQGASPLHF. CDR3 in DNA: TGTGCCAGTAGTCCCGCCCAGGGGGCTTCACCCCTCCACTTT.

The chain joins TRBV5-1 to TRBJ1-5, with TRBD1 as a possible D gene (5 bases). The V gene lost 4 bases and the J gene lost 4 bases, with 6 bases spanning the gap. The CDR3 totals 12 residues. Germline CDR1 reads SGHRS; CDR2 reads YFSETQ. CDR3 DNA sequence: TGCGCCAGCAGCGGGGCTAATCAGCCCCAGCATTTT. It translates to CASSGANQPQHF.

The rearrangement uses TRBV5-4 and TRBJ2-3; D gene ambiguous. The CDR3 sequence is 13 residues long. Germline CDR1 is SGHNT and CDR2 is YYREEE (reference sequence). V was pared by 1 base and J by 6 bases, with 9 bases between. The CDR3 region is CASSLIVGDTQYF. DNA of the CDR3: TGTGCCAGCAGCTTGATCGTCGGGGATACGCAGTATTTT. The entire variable domain, with the rest obtained from reference TRBV5-4 and TRBJ2-3, is as follows: ETGVTQSPTHLIKTRGQQVTLRCSSQSGHNTVSWYQQALGQGPQFIFQYYREEENGRGNFPPRFSGLQFPNYSSELNVNALELDDSALYLCASSLIVGDTQYFGPGTRLTVL.

The chain recombines TRBV5-5 with TRBJ1-6; tentatively, D is TRBD1 (5 bases). V lost 4 bases and J lost 9, with 20 bases in between. The CDR3 runs to 16 residues. Per the germline V gene, CDR1 is SGHKS and CDR2 is YYEKEE (reference sequence). The CDR3 nucleotides read TGTGCCAGCAGCCCATTGCCTCTGGCCGGGGGTTCACCCCTCCACTTT. Amino acids: CASSPLPLAGGSPLHF.

The CDR3 reads CASSLIGQGAADTQYF. CDR3 coding DNA: TGTGCCAGCAGCTTAATTGGTCAGGGGGCCGCAGATACGCAGTATTTT. The V and J genes are TRBV7-3 and TRBJ2-3, with TRBD1 matching 8 bases. Germline V gene sequence: CDR1 SGHTA, CDR2 FQGTGA. CDR3 length equals 16 residues. V was clipped by 1 base and J by 4 bases; unmatched bases: 7.

This clone showed up just a few times. V is TRBV2 and J is TRBJ2-1; 10 bases match TRBD2. The V and J ends lost 1 base and 5 bases, in that order; junction bases with no gene match: 5. There are 16 residues in the CDR3. From germline, CDR1 is SNHLY and CDR2 FYNNEI. CDR3 loop: CASSEGLGLADNEQFF. The CDR3 DNA follows: TGTGCCAGCAGTGAAGGCCTAGGACTAGCGGACAATGAGCAGTTCTTC.

This sequence joins TRBV18 and TRBJ1-5; D is perhaps TRBD1 (6 bases). The CDR3 totals 17 residues. Germline CDR1 is KGHSH and CDR2 is LQKENI. The ends were cut back, 6 bases at V and 0 bases at J, with 18 bases in the middle. CDR3 nucleotide sequence: TGTGCCAGCTCGGAACAGGGCCTTAGCTATAGCAATCAGCCCCAGCATTTT. It codes for CASSEQGLSYSNQPQHF.

The chain employs TRBV28 and TRBJ1-2, with a possible D match to TRBD1 (6 bases). V lost 4 bases to trimming and J lost 7 bases, with 16 bases between them. Germline loops: CDR1 MDHEN, CDR2 SYDVKM. CDR3 length: 14 amino acids. CDR3 sequence: CASSYTGIASGYTF. The CDR3 DNA sequence: TGTGCCAGCAGTTATACAGGGATAGCGAGTGGCTACACCTTC.

This CDR3 reads CAWSISGIEPGNTIYF. The CDR3 DNA is TGTGCCTGGAGTATCTCCGGGATCGAGCCTGGAAACACCATATATTTT. The chain joins TRBV30 to TRBJ1-3; D is unclear. This CDR3 contains 16 residues. Germline V gives CDR1 GTSNPN, CDR2 SVGIG (reference sequence). V was pared by 2 bases and J by 2 bases, with 16 bases between. The variable domain in full, with the rest retrieved from reference TRBV30 and TRBJ1-3, is SQTIHQWPATLVQPVGSPLSLECTVEGTSNPNLYWYRQAAGRGLQLLFYSVGIGQISSEVPQNLSASRPQDRQFILSSKKLLLSDSGFYLCAWSISGIEPGNTIYFGEGSWLTVV.

The chain uses TRBV3-1 (or the pseudogene TRBV3-2) and TRBJ1-1; D possibly corresponds to TRBD1 (5 bases). The ends were cut back, 1 base at V and 5 bases at J, with 8 bases in the middle. Germline V lookup: CDR1 LGHDT, CDR2 YNNKEL (reference sequence). The CDR3 extends over 13 amino acids. CDR3 in DNA: TGTGCCAGCAGCCAAGCAGGGTGGACTGAAGCTTTCTTT. It is translated as CASSQAGWTEAFF.

This chain joins TRBV6-5 and TRBJ2-3; the match to TRBD2 covers 13 bases. The CDR3 runs 15 residues. From germline, CDR1 is MNHEY and CDR2 SVGAGI. The ends lost 6 bases at V and 4 bases at J; junction bases unmatched: 4. The CDR3 region is CASRQLAGGSDTQYF. In DNA form, the CDR3 reads TGTGCCAGCAGGCAACTAGCGGGGGGGTCAGATACGCAGTATTTT.

V and J are TRBV2 and TRBJ2-7; 10 nucleotides match TRBD1. This CDR3 has 16 residues. With 0 bases clipped from V and 3 bases from J, the junction kept 5 bases outside the gene matches. The germline gives CDR1 SNHLY, CDR2 FYNNEI. CDR3 in amino acids: CASSEAGTGEIYEQYF. For the CDR3, the DNA is TGTGCCAGCAGTGAAGCCGGGACAGGGGAGATCTACGAGCAGTACTTC. The full variable domain, completed using reference TRBV2 and TRBJ2-7, is EPEVTQTPSHQVTQMGQEVILRCVPISNHLYFYWYRQILGQKVEFLVSFYNNEISEKSEIFDDQFSVERPDGSNFTLKIRSTKLEDSAMYFCASSEAGTGEIYEQYFGPGTRLTVT.

J is TRBJ2-6 and V is TRBV9, with 7 positions matching TRBD1. After removal of 3 bases from V and 0 bases from J, the junction contained 3 bases not matched to a gene. CDR1 SGDLS and CDR2 YYNGEE come from the germline V gene. The CDR3 length is 16 residues. This chain's CDR3 is CASSGTGPSGANVLTF. The CDR3, as DNA: TGTGCCAGCAGCGGGACAGGCCCCTCTGGGGCCAACGTCCTGACTTTC.

The genes are TRBV9 and TRBJ1-1; unclear D gene. CDR3 length: 13 amino acids. CDR1 and CDR2 (germline): SGDLS, YYNGEE. V lost 4 bases and J 0 bases, leaving 7 bases between the germline ends. CDR3 coding DNA: TGTGCCAGCAGCTTCTATATGAACACTGAAGCTTTCTTT. Its translation: CASSFYMNTEAFF.